This T cell receptor beta chain was recorded in a study of vaccination effects on CD4 cells after COVID-19. At the level of the study: Samples were taken post-vaccine, and their median timing was 72 days after the second dose.

Sequencing in the ViraFEST assay came after antigen-specific CD4+ T cells had been expanded with viral peptide pools, which were used to stimulate PBMC. CD4+ T cell isolation took place after 10 days of culture. Two-dose vaccination with either BNT162b2 or mRNA-1273 was given to the participants. Supplemented with roughly 10 IU/ml IL-2 and roughly 10 ug/ml peptides, two million PBMC per well were kept in culture. Comments on this clone: Its antigen is currently unknown.

TCRdb keeps only in-frame clones here, not all; method: immunoSEQ multiplex PCR. This sample has roughly 71,000 clones, with less than 80% found just once. Whole-study findings and limits: The study had few convalescent patients and no early post-infection timepoints. Late post-vaccination samples showed marked contraction of infection- and vaccine-induced clones.

Germline assignment: CDR1 SGHVS and CDR2 FQNEAQ. The CDR3 totals 13 residues. Deletions cut 1 base from V and 11 bases from J, with 14 bases between. This sequence was found in a human donor who received a COVID-19 vaccine. The specimen was CD4+ T cells from PBMCs cultured with HCoV-OC43 spike peptides, collected after COVID-19 vaccination. Subset noted: HCoV-OC43 spike overlapping peptide pool stimulation. The V and J genes are TRBV7-8 and TRBJ1-1; D possibly corresponds to TRBD1 (6 bases). CDR3 coding DNA: TGTGCCAGCAGCTTAGTAGTGGACAGTAACGCTTTCTTT. This codes for CASSLVVDSNAFF.